The rows below give T cell receptor beta chains drawn from one sample of a study of shared clonotypes between healthy human individuals. The repertoire was sequenced with immunoSEQ multiplex PCR; TCRdb's copy has only in-frame clones and lacks some. The sample holds roughly 1,100,000 clones, around 76% seen once. Sequencing was done on a sample of memory CD4+ T cells sorted from blood. The origin of the receptors is a man between 18 and 29 years old in good health. Both conserved end residues are part of each CDR3. Each record gives: D gene, V gene, CDR3 protein. A D gene is named only where the DNA matches it firmly.

NA,TRBV18,CASSPGLLLSYEQYF
NA,TRBV15,CATSRESGPNTGELFF
TRBD1,TRBV30,CAWSTLGTVNQPQHF
NA,TRBV11-1,CASSLSGQGRPLNTEAFF
NA,TRBV5-1,CASSLLGGTEAFF
TRBD2,TRBV29-1,CSVGRGANTGELFF
TRBD2,TRBV6-1,CASSSGGAGTDTQYF
NA,TRBV6-6,CASSYSGTAEAFF
TRBD2,TRBV4-3,CASSQVRSLAGASGANVLTF
TRBD1,TRBV5-1,CASIQQSGTAYNEQFF
NA,TRBV19,CASSIAPGLLGRSNQPQHF
TRBD1,TRBV7-9,CASSPGQANTGELFF
NA,TRBV29-1,CSVEEGAGAQYF
TRBD2,TRBV5-1,CASSFGTRIEETQYF
TRBD2,TRBV11-2,CASSSLAVYNEQFF
TRBD1,TRBV5-6,CASSFQGALSETQYF
NA,TRBV6-1,CASSRDYGYTF
TRBD1,TRBV15,CATSRTGEYPQPQHF
TRBD2,TRBV4-2,CASSQDTSGGAGGETQYF
NA,TRBV19,CASKEGFYTEAFF
NA,TRBV9,CASSPPTGQETQYF
TRBD1,TRBV4-1,CASSQAGTGEYYGYTF
TRBD1,TRBV10-3,CAISPQGAGISPLHF
TRBD1,TRBV6-1,CAASTGGARRYGYTF
TRBD2,TRBV4-2,CASSQPGTSGYNEQFF
NA,TRBV6-5,CASRRDPLNSPLHF
TRBD2,TRBV27,CASSLSASGGQETQYF
TRBD1,TRBV2,CASSADRSNQPQHF
TRBD1,TRBV7-2,CASSATGTGPNEQYF
NA,TRBV21-1,CASSKRATEAFF
NA,TRBV9,CASSLNTDTQYF
TRBD2,TRBV6-1,CASSEGGTSSTDTQYF
TRBD1,TRBV28,CASSFPRSDRGGFSSYNEQFF
TRBD2,TRBV19,CASSISVGGSLETQYF
NA,TRBV28,CASRQGRETQYF
TRBD2,TRBV2,CASSGASGRLETQYF
NA,TRBV7-2,CASSLRAAGETQYF